This TCR beta chain was captured by sequencing in a study of blood T cell repertoires in COVID-19 (dated by TCRdb to 2019 to 2021). Study-wide context: The collaborator samples originated in the United States, Italy and Spain and spanned the acute and convalescent phases of COVID-19. The samples were drawn from the first 160 participants of the ongoing ImmuneRACE study and from 1,254 subjects provided by 6 global collaborators. A de-identified subject ID, COVID-19 status, age in years and sex were almost always included in the sample metadata. A freely available public database, intended as a resource for researchers studying the immune response to SARS-CoV-2, is where the repertoires were released. Where HLA class I and class II types were available, the types were taken from metadata supplied by the sample provider, not from assay-based typing. Subjects who had been exposed to COVID-19, were actively infected with it, or had recovered from it provided the deeply sampled blood TCRbeta repertoires that made up the dataset. The material from the prospective study consisted of cDNA or gDNA derived from T cells, B-cell-depleted T cells, or PBMCs. Here is what the overall study found, with its caveats: The quantity of clinical and demographic metadata differed by source and by participant and was supplied without curation.

The immunoSEQ Assay, a bias-controlled multiplex PCR, was used to amplify TCRbeta CDR3 regions from genomic DNA. On the study's bioinformatics: The number of nucleated cells in each sample was estimated by amplification of reference gene primers within the assay. To quantify the absolute abundance of each unique TCRbeta CDR3 rearrangement, sequence reads were collapsed and filtered. For each sample, productive Simpson clonality was calculated as the square root of Simpson's diversity index over productive rearrangements. This is the immuneACCESS table as TCRdb keeps it, with only in-frame sequences that have V and J called. A part of the clones is gone; compared with another copy, unresolved V genes explain less than half, and the rest is unexplained. V, J and clone size are taken as reported in that table, and D and trimming were inferred from the DNA itself. This sample holds about 72,000 clones; under 90% were observed only once. The ten largest clones capture about 11% of the sample.

The germline V gene (reference sequence) yields MNHEY for CDR1 and SMNVEV for CDR2. The CDR3, cysteine through phenylalanine, is 15 amino acids long. Just the 45-base CDR3 DNA is kept, in frame starting at base 1. V is pruned by 5 bases and J by 6 bases, leaving 9 bases of the junction without a gene match. For this clone: Its antigen is unknown. No base qualities exist here, and no much larger clone lies one base off it.

The collaborating institutions used their own protocols to collect whole blood in K2EDTA tubes. For TCRbeta analysis, collaborator samples were shipped as frozen whole blood, as isolated PBMCs, or as DNA extracted from either sample type. The sample consisted of peripheral blood. The chain is encoded by TRBV27 joined to TRBJ2-2, with 7 central nucleotides matching TRBD2. The origin of this receptor is a man between 65 and 85 years old with active or convalescent COVID-19. The DNA sequence is TGTGCCAGCAGTGGGCTAGCGGACGGGTCCGGGGAGCTGTTTTTT. Its translation is CASSGLADGSGELFF.